This T cell receptor (beta chain) is drawn from a study of blood T cell repertoires in COVID-19. This clone was counted a single time. CDR3 size: 13 residues. V was clipped by 7 bases and J by 7 bases; unmatched bases: 12. Germline V gene lookup returns CDR1 GTSNPN and CDR2 SVGIG (reference sequence). Libraries were prepared by immunoSEQ multiplex PCR; TCRdb keeps only in-frame clonotypes and omits some of them. This sample yields tens of thousands of clones, of which over 60% are seen a single time; under 25% belongs to the top ten. Source material: peripheral blood. The rearrangement links TRBV30 to TRBJ1-2; 7 bases map to TRBD1. The sequence came from a young man with COVID-19, enrolled during active disease. The CDR3 region is CASPQAGGSGYTF. CDR3 coding DNA: TGTGCCTCCCCACAGGCAGGGGGTAGTGGCTACACCTTC.